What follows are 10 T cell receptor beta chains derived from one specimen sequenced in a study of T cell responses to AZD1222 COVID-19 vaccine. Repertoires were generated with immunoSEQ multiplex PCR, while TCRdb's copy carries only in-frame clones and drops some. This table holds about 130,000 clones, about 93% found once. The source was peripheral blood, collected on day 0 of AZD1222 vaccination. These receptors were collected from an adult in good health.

As DNA, the CDR3 is TGTGCCAGCAGTCCTTACCTAGCGGGGGGCACCTACGAGCAGTACTTC. This sequence encodes CASSPYLAGGTYEQYF. V usage is TRBV27 and J usage is TRBJ2-7, with 11 bases fitting TRBD2. This CDR3 is 16 amino acids long. V shed 5 bases, J shed 2 bases, and the junction held 8 bases outside the gene matches. Germline loops: CDR1 MNHEY, CDR2 SMNVEV (reference sequence).

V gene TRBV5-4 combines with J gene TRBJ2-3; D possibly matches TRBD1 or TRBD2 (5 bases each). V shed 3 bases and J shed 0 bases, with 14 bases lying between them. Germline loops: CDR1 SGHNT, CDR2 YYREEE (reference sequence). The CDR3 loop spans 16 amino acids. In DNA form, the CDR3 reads TGTGCCAGCAGCTCGAGTCTGAGGGGTAGCACAGATACGCAGTATTTT. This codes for CASSSSLRGSTDTQYF.

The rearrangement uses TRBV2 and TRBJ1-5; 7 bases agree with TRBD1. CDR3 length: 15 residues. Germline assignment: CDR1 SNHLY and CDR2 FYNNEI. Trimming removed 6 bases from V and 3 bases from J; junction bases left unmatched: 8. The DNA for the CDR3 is TGTGCCAGCAGCCCAAGGACAGGCTACAATCAGCCCCAGCATTTT. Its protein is CASSPRTGYNQPQHF.

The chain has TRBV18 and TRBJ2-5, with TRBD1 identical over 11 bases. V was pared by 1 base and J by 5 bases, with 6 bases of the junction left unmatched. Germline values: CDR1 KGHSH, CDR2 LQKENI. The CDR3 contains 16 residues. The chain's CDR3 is CASSPLGQGAGETQYF. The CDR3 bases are TGTGCCAGCTCACCACTTGGACAGGGGGCTGGCGAGACCCAGTACTTC.

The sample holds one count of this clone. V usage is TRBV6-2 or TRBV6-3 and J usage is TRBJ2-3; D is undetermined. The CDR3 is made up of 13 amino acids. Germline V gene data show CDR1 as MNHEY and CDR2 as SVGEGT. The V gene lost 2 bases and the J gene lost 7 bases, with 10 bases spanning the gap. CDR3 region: CASSYPAHYTQYF. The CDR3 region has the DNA TGTGCCAGCAGTTACCCTGCCCACTATACGCAGTATTTT.

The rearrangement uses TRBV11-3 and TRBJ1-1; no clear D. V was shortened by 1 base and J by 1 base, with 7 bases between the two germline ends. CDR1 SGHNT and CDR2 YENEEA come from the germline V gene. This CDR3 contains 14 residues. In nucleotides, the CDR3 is TGTGCCAGCAGCTTAGGACCGCAGAACACTGAAGCTTTCTTT. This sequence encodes CASSLGPQNTEAFF.

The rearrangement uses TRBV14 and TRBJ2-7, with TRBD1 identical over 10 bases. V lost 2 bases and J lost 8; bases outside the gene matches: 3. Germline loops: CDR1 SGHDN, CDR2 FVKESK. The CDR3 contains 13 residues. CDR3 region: CASSQWTGGQQYF. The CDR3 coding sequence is TGTGCCAGCAGCCAATGGACAGGGGGACAGCAGTACTTC.

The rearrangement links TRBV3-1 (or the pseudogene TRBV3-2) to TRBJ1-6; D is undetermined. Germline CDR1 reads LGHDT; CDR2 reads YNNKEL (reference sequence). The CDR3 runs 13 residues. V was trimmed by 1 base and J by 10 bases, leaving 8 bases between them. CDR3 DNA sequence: TGTGCCAGCAGCCAAGTTGGTAGATCACCCCTCCACTTT. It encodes CASSQVGRSPLHF.

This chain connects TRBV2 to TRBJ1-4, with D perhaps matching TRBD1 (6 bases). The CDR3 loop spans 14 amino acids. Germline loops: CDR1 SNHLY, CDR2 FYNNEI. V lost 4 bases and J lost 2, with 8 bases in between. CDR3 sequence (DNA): TGTGCCAGCAGTGTACAGGGCACTAATGAAAAACTGTTTTTT. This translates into CASSVQGTNEKLFF.

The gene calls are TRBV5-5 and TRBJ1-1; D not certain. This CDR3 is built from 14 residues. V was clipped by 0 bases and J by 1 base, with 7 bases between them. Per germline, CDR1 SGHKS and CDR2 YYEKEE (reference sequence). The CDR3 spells CASSLVRGNTEAFF. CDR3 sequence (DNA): TGTGCCAGCAGCTTGGTTAGAGGGAACACTGAAGCTTTCTTT.